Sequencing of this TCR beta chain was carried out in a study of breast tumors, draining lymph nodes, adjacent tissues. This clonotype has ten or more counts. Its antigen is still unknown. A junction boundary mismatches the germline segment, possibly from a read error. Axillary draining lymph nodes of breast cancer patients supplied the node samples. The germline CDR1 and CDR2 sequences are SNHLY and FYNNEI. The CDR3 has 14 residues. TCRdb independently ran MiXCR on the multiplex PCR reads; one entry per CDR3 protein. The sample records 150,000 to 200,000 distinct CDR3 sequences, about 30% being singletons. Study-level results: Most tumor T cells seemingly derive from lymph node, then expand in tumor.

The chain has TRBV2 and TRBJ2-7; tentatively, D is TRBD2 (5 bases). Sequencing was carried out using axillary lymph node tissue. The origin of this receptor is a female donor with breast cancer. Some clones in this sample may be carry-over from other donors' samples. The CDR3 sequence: CASSPSGTSYEQCF. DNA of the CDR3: TGTGCCAGCAGTCCAAGCGGTACTTCCTACGAGCAGTGCTTC.